This T cell receptor beta chain is drawn from a study of cytomegalovirus exposure and HLA in healthy donors. Deletions cut 3 bases from V and 6 bases from J, with 25 bases between. The CDR3 loop spans 18 amino acids. Germline loops: CDR1 SGDLS, CDR2 YYNGEE. PCR involved 60 Vbeta and 13 Jbeta primers. Sequenced by immunoSEQ multiplex PCR; TCRdb stores in-frame clones only, minus some. Of 100,000 to 150,000 clones detected, about 79% appear once; the ten largest clones hold 1.8%. The sequenced sample was PBMCs. This TCR derives from a female donor in good health and CMV-seropositive. The rearrangement links TRBV9 to TRBJ2-1; D possibly corresponds to TRBD2 (7 bases). For the CDR3, the DNA is TGTGCCAGCAGCGAGGTCGGGTCGTTGGGGGGGGCAGGCAATGAGCAGTTCTTC. This encodes CASSEVGSLGGAGNEQFF.